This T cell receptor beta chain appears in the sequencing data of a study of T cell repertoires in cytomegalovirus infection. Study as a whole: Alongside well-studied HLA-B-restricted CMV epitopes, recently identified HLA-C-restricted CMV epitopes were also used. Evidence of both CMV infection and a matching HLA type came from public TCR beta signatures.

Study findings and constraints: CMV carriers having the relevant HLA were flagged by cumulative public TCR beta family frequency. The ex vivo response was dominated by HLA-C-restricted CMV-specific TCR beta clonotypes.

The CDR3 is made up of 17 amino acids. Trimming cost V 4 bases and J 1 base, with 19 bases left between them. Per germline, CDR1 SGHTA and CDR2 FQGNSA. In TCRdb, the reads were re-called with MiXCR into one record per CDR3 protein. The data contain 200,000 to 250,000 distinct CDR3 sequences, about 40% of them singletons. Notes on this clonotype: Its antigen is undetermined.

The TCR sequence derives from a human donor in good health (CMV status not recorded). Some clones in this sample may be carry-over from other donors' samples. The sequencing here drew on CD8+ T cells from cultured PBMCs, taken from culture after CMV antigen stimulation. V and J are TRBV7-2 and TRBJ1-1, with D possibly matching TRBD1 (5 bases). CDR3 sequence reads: CASSSRLGVGGNTEAFF. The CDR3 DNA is TGTGCCAGCAGCTCTAGGTTGGGGGTGGGGGGGAACACTGAAGCTTTCTTT.